Following are 26 T cell receptor beta chains from one sample sequenced in a study of OX40 agonist ivuxolimab in advanced cancers. Assay: immunoSEQ multiplex PCR; the TCRdb copy retains only in-frame clones and omits some. The sample includes 80,000 to 85,000 clones, roughly four fifths of them seen just once. The material sequenced was CD4+ or CD8+ T cells sorted from blood, taken in a trial of the OX40 agonist ivuxolimab. These receptor sequences come from an adult with an advanced solid tumor such as melanoma, head and neck, liver or kidney cancer.

The chain is built from TRBV18 and TRBJ1-1; perhaps TRBD1 as D (6 bases). V was trimmed by 3 bases and J by 1 base, leaving 12 bases between them. This CDR3 contains 15 residues. The germline gives CDR1 KGHSH, CDR2 LQKENI. In DNA, the CDR3 is TGTGCCAGCTCACCGACAGGTCGGGCGAACACTGAAGCTTTCTTT. Translating gives CASSPTGRANTEAFF.

V usage is TRBV15 and J usage is TRBJ1-5; D not certain. Germline loops: CDR1 LNHNV, CDR2 YYDKDF (reference sequence). This CDR3 has 10 amino acids. V was pared by 0 bases and J by 9 bases, with 0 bases between. The CDR3 nucleotides read TGTGCCACCAGCAGAGAGCCCCAGCATTTT. Its protein product is CATSREPQHF.

The chain recombines TRBV7-8 with TRBJ1-3; no reliable D call. The CDR3 totals 14 residues. V lost 6 bases and J lost 0, with 9 bases in between. CDR1 is SGHVS and CDR2 is FQNEAQ in the germline V gene. The CDR3 region has the DNA TGTGCCAGCAGTACACAGTTCTCTGGAAACACCATATATTTT. Translating it yields CASSTQFSGNTIYF.

The CDR3 nucleotides are TGTGCCAGCAGTCCCTCGTCGGCGGGAGGGTTGTATACGCAGTATTTT. Protein: CASSPSSAGGLYTQYF. The chain recombines TRBV28 with TRBJ2-3, with TRBD2 matching over 9 bases. V lost 5 bases, J lost 7 bases, and 13 bases stayed unmatched. Germline lookup yields CDR1 MDHEN and CDR2 SYDVKM. CDR3 length equals 16 residues.

The chain has TRBV11-1 and TRBJ2-7; 8 positions agree with TRBD1. V trimming: 6 bases; J trimming: 1 base; junction bases outside the gene matches: 11. Per the germline V gene, CDR1 is SGHAT and CDR2 is FQDESV (reference sequence). The CDR3 consists of 16 residues. This CDR3 is CASSLSGGHPSYEQYF. The CDR3 DNA reads as TGTGCCAGCAGTCTATCAGGGGGCCATCCTTCCTACGAGCAGTACTTC.

The rearrangement joins TRBV7-9 to TRBJ1-3; TRBD1 might be the D (6 bases). The V end was cut by 7 bases, the J end by 4 bases, with 14 bases between. This CDR3 has 14 residues. Germline loops: CDR1 SEHNR, CDR2 FQNEAQ (reference sequence). The CDR3 is CASIVGGGGNTIYF. CDR3 bases: TGTGCCAGCATCGTCGGCGGGGGCGGAAACACCATATATTTT.

The J gene is TRBJ1-6, the V gene TRBV2, with 8 bases matching TRBD1. Germline values: CDR1 SNHLY, CDR2 FYNNEI. V dropped 6 bases and J dropped 7; count of bases not matched to a gene: 5. The CDR3 spans 14 residues. Here the CDR3 reads CASREQGVNSPLHF. CDR3 nucleotides: TGTGCCAGCAGGGAACAGGGGGTAAATTCACCCCTCCACTTT.

The J gene is TRBJ2-6, the V gene TRBV7-7; no clear D gene. This CDR3 has 14 residues. Germline values: CDR1 SSHAT, CDR2 FNYEAQ (reference sequence). The DNA for the CDR3 is TGTGCTACGTCGGCCTCCTCTGGGGCCAACGTCCTGACTTTC. Its translation: CATSASSGANVLTF.

J is TRBJ2-1 and V is TRBV6-1; 12 positions match TRBD1. CDR1 is MNHNS, CDR2 SASEGT, per germline. The CDR3 runs to 15 residues. J was trimmed by 8 bases and V by 4 bases; bases with no gene match: 6. The DNA of the CDR3 is TGTGCCAGCAGTGTAGGGGGACAGGGGGCGGATGAGCAGTTCTTC. Protein product: CASSVGGQGADEQFF.

This chain joins TRBV27 and TRBJ2-3, with D hard to call. Per the germline V gene, CDR1 is MNHEY and CDR2 is SMNVEV (reference sequence). This CDR3 has 16 residues. V lost 5 bases to trimming and J lost 0 bases, with 15 bases between them. The CDR3 sequence is CASSKQLLTSTDTQYF. The CDR3 DNA follows: TGTGCCAGCAGTAAACAGCTGTTGACTAGCACAGATACGCAGTATTTT.

The J gene is TRBJ2-3, the V gene TRBV27; TRBD2 matches 7 bases. The CDR3 has 16 amino acids. Germline V gives CDR1 MNHEY, CDR2 SMNVEV (reference sequence). J was trimmed by 6 bases and V by 4 bases; bases with no gene match: 13. The CDR3 DNA follows: TGTGCCAGCAGTTACTCGACTAGCTCCCTAGGGGATACGCAGTATTTT. It translates to CASSYSTSSLGDTQYF.

This chain links TRBV28 with TRBJ2-7, with TRBD2 as a possible D gene (5 bases). The V gene's germline CDR1 is MDHEN and CDR2 SYDVKM. The V and J ends lost 8 bases and 5 bases respectively, with 31 bases between them. The CDR3 is 18 residues long. The CDR3 DNA reads as TGTGCCAGCCCTCCACGCTCCGGGGTTAGGGAGCTCCGCCACGAGCAGTACTTC. Amino acids: CASPPRSGVRELRHEQYF.

This sequence joins TRBV28 and TRBJ1-3, with 8 bases identical to TRBD1. Germline CDR1 reads MDHEN; CDR2 reads SYDVKM. CDR3 length: 16 residues. The junction had 4 bases not matched to a gene; V was cut back by 3 bases and J by 0 bases. The CDR3: CASSFRDRRSGNTIYF. The CDR3 nucleotides are TGTGCCAGCAGTTTCCGGGACAGGCGCTCTGGAAACACCATATATTTT.

This clone was recorded only once. The chain has TRBV10-1 and TRBJ2-1; 9 nucleotides align to TRBD2. J gave up 4 bases and V 8 bases, and 12 bases lay outside the gene matches. CDR1 is WNHNN and CDR2 is SYGVQD in the germline V gene (reference sequence). This CDR3 is 16 amino acids long. The CDR3 DNA follows: TGCGCCAGCTCCCCGACAGGGAGCGGGGGGTACAATGAGCAGTTCTTC. Amino acid sequence: CASSPTGSGGYNEQFF.

There are a few counts of this clone. This chain joins TRBV6-5 and TRBJ2-1; 11 bases map to TRBD2. The CDR3 extends over 16 amino acids. The germline V gene encodes CDR1 MNHEY and CDR2 SVGAGI. J was trimmed by 7 bases and V by 2 bases; bases with no gene match: 7. The CDR3 nucleotides are TGTGCCAGCAGTTACCTTAGCGGGGGGGCCATAAATGAGCAGTTCTTC. It specifies CASSYLSGGAINEQFF.

The V gene is TRBV25-1, the J gene TRBJ1-4, with D perhaps TRBD1 (5 bases). The CDR3 spans 15 residues. CDR1 is MGHDK and CDR2 is SYGVNS in the germline V gene. V was clipped by 1 base and J by 8 bases, with 14 bases between them. CDR3 in DNA: TGTGCCAGCAGTGAATTGGGGGGTCGGACGGAAAAACTGTTTTTT. Translated: CASSELGGRTEKLFF.

The V gene is TRBV6-5, the J gene TRBJ1-2; possibly TRBD1 for D (6 bases). The CDR3 spans 16 residues. Germline V CDR1 and CDR2: MNHEY, SVGAGI. Trimming took off 4 bases at V and 5 bases at J, with 20 bases between the two ends. CDR3 region: CASSSGVGGRQYGYTF. The CDR3 bases are TGTGCCAGCAGTTCTGGGGTGGGGGGGCGCCAATATGGCTACACCTTC.

The J gene is TRBJ1-5, the V gene TRBV5-6; possibly TRBD1 for D (6 bases). The CDR3 runs to 15 residues. Trimming took off 3 bases at V and 6 bases at J, with 16 bases between the two ends. Germline CDR1 is SGHDT and CDR2 is YYEEEE. In DNA form, the CDR3 reads TGTGCCAGCAGCTACGGACAGCCCGCGGGTCAGCCCCAGCATTTT. This sequence encodes CASSYGQPAGQPQHF.

The chain uses TRBV11-2 and TRBJ2-5; D is possibly TRBD1 or TRBD2 (6 bases each). This CDR3 is 16 amino acids long. Per germline, CDR1 SGHAT and CDR2 FQNNGV. Trimming stripped 1 base from V and 4 bases from J, with 16 bases between. The CDR3 region is CASSLVAGLGAETQYF. Written as DNA, the CDR3 is TGTGCCAGCAGCTTAGTGGCGGGACTGGGGGCAGAGACCCAGTACTTC.

This clone was detected only a few times. The chain employs TRBV27 and TRBJ2-7; D possibly corresponds to TRBD1 (7 bases). Germline V CDR1 and CDR2: MNHEY, SMNVEV (reference sequence). The V end was cut by 6 bases, the J end by 0 bases, with 15 bases between. CDR3 length: 15 amino acids. CDR3 in DNA: TGTGCCAGCAGCCGCAGGGGGGTTAGCTCCTACGAGCAGTACTTC. It translates to CASSRRGVSSYEQYF.

The chain couples TRBV2 to TRBJ1-2; possibly TRBD1 for D (6 bases). V gave up 6 bases and J gave up 5 bases, with 19 bases separating them. The V gene's germline CDR1 is SNHLY and CDR2 FYNNEI. The CDR3 is made up of 15 amino acids. The CDR3 bases are TGTGCCAGCAGATATGAGGCGGGGGGCGTATATGGCTACACCTTC. It translates to CASRYEAGGVYGYTF.

The chain carries TRBV6-4 and TRBJ2-6; D is unclear. Germline V lookup: CDR1 MRHNA, CDR2 SNTAGT. This CDR3 has 14 residues. V lost 2 bases and J lost 3, with 5 bases in between. This CDR3 is CASSDRVGANVLTF. In nucleotides, the CDR3 is TGTGCCAGCAGTGACAGGGTTGGGGCCAACGTCCTGACTTTC.

This chain connects TRBV6-4 to TRBJ1-5; 8 nucleotides match TRBD1. The CDR3 loop spans 20 amino acids. Per the germline V gene, CDR1 is MRHNA and CDR2 is SNTAGT. Trimming at V came to 6 bases and at J to 2 bases, leaving 21 bases not matched to a gene. CDR3: CASRGQVSRAKGVGNQPQHF. The CDR3 DNA is TGTGCCAGCAGGGGACAGGTTTCGAGGGCCAAAGGTGTCGGCAATCAGCCCCAGCATTTT.

The chain joins TRBV9 to TRBJ2-3; 12 bases match TRBD2. Germline V lookup: CDR1 SGDLS, CDR2 YYNGEE. CDR3 size: 16 residues. Germline trimming cut 3 bases from V and 2 bases from J; bases unmatched to any gene: 4. CDR3 DNA sequence: TGTGCCAGCAGCGCGACTAGCGGGAGTATCACAGATACGCAGTATTTT. The encoded protein is CASSATSGSITDTQYF.

This chain uses TRBV4-2 with TRBJ2-2; D may correspond to TRBD1 or TRBD2 (5 bases each). The V gene lost 0 bases and the J gene lost 4 bases, with 9 bases spanning the gap. The CDR3 length is 15 residues. Germline-derived CDR1 and CDR2 are LGHNA and YNFKEQ. The CDR3 is CASSQEGDRTGELFF. The CDR3 DNA follows: TGTGCCAGCAGCCAAGAGGGGGATCGCACCGGGGAGCTGTTTTTT.

Of note for this clone: One end of the junction is discordant with germline, which a read error may explain. This rearrangement joins TRBV2 to TRBJ1-1, with a tentative D call TRBD1 (5 bases). The germline V gene encodes CDR1 SNHLY and CDR2 FYNNEI. The CDR3 covers 14 residues. The CDR3 nucleotides are TGTGCCAGCAGCGAAGGGGCCCTGAACACTGAAGCTTTCTTT. Translation: CASSEGALNTEAFF. Full variable domain (missing parts from reference TRBV2 and TRBJ1-1): EPEVTQTPSHQVTQMGQEVILRCVPISNHLYFYWYRQILGQKVEFLVSFYNNEISEKSEIFDDQFSVERPDGSNFTLKIRSTKLEDSAMYFCASSEGALNTEAFFGQGTRLTVV.